These T cell receptor beta chains were read from a single sample in a study of T cell repertoires in cytomegalovirus infection. Antigens of these TCRs are unknown. TCRdb called the reads again in MiXCR, with one record for every CDR3 protein. Of about 920,000 distinct CDR3 sequences listed, around 30% are singletons. The sample was cultured CD8+ T cells from PBMCs, taken from culture after CMV antigen stimulation. These receptors were obtained from a human donor in good health (CMV status not recorded). Some clones in this sample may be carry-over from other donors' samples. CDR3s include the opening cysteine and the closing phenylalanine or tryptophan. The order of the fields is CDR3 DNA, CDR3 protein, D gene, V gene, CDR3 length, clone size, J gene. D genes are given only for firm matches. Only part of the rows carry a size: once, few, many, or a class if the clone is expanded.

CDR3 DNA: TGTGCCAGCCCCCACTCGGGGGGGAGCAACGAGCAGTACTTC
CDR3 protein: CASPHSGGSNEQYF
D gene: TRBD2
V gene: TRBV2
CDR3 length: 14
clone size: .
J gene: TRBJ2-7

CDR3 DNA: TGTGCCAGCAGTTACGAGTTCGCTAGCGGGGCCTCCTGGGTAGAGACCCAGTACTTC
CDR3 protein: CASSYEFASGASWVETQYF
D gene: TRBD2
V gene: TRBV6-5
CDR3 length: 19
clone size: .
J gene: TRBJ2-5

CDR3 DNA: TGTGCCAGCAGCTTCACCCGTCCCGGGACAGGGAGCACTGAAGCTTTCTTT
CDR3 protein: CASSFTRPGTGSTEAFF
D gene: TRBD1
V gene: TRBV7-6
CDR3 length: 17
clone size: .
J gene: TRBJ1-1

CDR3 DNA: TGTGCCAGCAGTTTAGGGGCCTCCTACGAGCAGTACTTC
CDR3 protein: CASSLGASYEQYF
D gene: .
V gene: TRBV12-3/TRBV12-4
CDR3 length: 13
clone size: few
J gene: TRBJ2-7

CDR3 DNA: TGTGCCAGCAGTCATATATGGGACAGTCATAGCAATCAGCCCCAGCATTTT
CDR3 protein: CASSHIWDSHSNQPQHF
D gene: TRBD1
V gene: TRBV12-3/TRBV12-4
CDR3 length: 17
clone size: .
J gene: TRBJ1-5

CDR3 DNA: TGTGCCAGCAGTCTTACTAGCGGGCCGAACACCGGGGAGCTGTTTTTT
CDR3 protein: CASSLTSGPNTGELFF
D gene: TRBD2
V gene: TRBV2
CDR3 length: 16
clone size: few
J gene: TRBJ2-2

CDR3 DNA: TGTGCCAGCAGCCCCCTCGTTCTGAACACTGAAGCTTTCTTT
CDR3 protein: CASSPLVLNTEAFF
D gene: .
V gene: TRBV3-1
CDR3 length: 14
clone size: .
J gene: TRBJ1-1

CDR3 DNA: TGTGCCAGCAGTTCTATTGAGACAGGGGAGAACACTGAAGCTTTCTTT
CDR3 protein: CASSSIETGENTEAFF
D gene: TRBD1
V gene: TRBV27
CDR3 length: 16
clone size: few
J gene: TRBJ1-1

CDR3 DNA: TGTGCCAGCAGCCTCTACGACAGTGCCGAAGCTTTCTTT
CDR3 protein: CASSLYDSAEAFF
D gene: .
V gene: TRBV6-1
CDR3 length: 13
clone size: few
J gene: TRBJ1-1

CDR3 DNA: TGTGCCAGCAGTTACTCGAGGGGGGTAGGCGACTCTGGGGCCAACGTCCTGACTTTC
CDR3 protein: CASSYSRGVGDSGANVLTF
D gene: .
V gene: TRBV6-6
CDR3 length: 19
clone size: .
J gene: TRBJ2-6

CDR3 DNA: TGTGCCACCAGCCGTAACACCGGGGAGCTGTTTTTT
CDR3 protein: CATSRNTGELFF
D gene: .
V gene: TRBV24-1
CDR3 length: 12
clone size: .
J gene: TRBJ2-2

CDR3 DNA: TGTGCCACCAGCTACAGGGGCCTACCGGGGGACGAGCAGTACTTC
CDR3 protein: CATSYRGLPGDEQYF
D gene: .
V gene: TRBV15
CDR3 length: 15
clone size: few
J gene: TRBJ2-7

CDR3 DNA: TGTGCCAGCAGCCTTGGACTAGCGGGGGGGGTGTCCCAAGAGACCCAGTACTTC
CDR3 protein: CASSLGLAGGVSQETQYF
D gene: TRBD2
V gene: TRBV9
CDR3 length: 18
clone size: .
J gene: TRBJ2-5

CDR3 DNA: TGTGCCAGCAGTGCCATTGGGGGCCTCAACACTGAAGCTTTCTTT
CDR3 protein: CASSAIGGLNTEAFF
D gene: .
V gene: TRBV9
CDR3 length: 15
clone size: .
J gene: TRBJ1-1

CDR3 DNA: TGTGCCAGCACCTCTCAGGGACAGGGACCAACCGGGGAGCTGTTTTTT
CDR3 protein: CASTSQGQGPTGELFF
D gene: TRBD1
V gene: TRBV27
CDR3 length: 16
clone size: .
J gene: TRBJ2-2